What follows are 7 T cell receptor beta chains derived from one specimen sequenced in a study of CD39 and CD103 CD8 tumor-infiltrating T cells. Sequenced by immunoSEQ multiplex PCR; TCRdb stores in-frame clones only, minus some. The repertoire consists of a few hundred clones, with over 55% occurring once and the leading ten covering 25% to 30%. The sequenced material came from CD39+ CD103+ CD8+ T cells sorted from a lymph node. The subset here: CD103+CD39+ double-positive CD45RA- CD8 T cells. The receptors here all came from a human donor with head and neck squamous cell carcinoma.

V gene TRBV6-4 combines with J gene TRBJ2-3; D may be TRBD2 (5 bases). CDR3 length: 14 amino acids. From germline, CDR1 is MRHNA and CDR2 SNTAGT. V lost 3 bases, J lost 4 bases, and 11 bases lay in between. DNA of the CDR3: TGTGCCAGCAGTGAAGCTGAGGGCGCAGATACGCAGTATTTT. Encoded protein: CASSEAEGADTQYF.

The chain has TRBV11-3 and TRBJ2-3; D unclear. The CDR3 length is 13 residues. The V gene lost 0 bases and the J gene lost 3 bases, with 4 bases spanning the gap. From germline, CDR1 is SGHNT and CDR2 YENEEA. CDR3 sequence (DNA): TGTGCCAGCAGCTTAGATGCGACAGATACGCAGTATTTT. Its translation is CASSLDATDTQYF.

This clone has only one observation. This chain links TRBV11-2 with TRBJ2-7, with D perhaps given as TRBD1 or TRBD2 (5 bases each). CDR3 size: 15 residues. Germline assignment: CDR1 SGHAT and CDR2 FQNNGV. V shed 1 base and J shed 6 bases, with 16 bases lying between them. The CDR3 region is CASSLGRGEIPEQYF. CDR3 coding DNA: TGTGCCAGCAGCTTAGGAAGAGGGGAGATCCCCGAGCAGTACTTC. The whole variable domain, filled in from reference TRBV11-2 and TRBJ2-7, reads EAGVAQSPRYKIIEKRQSVAFWCNPISGHATLYWYQQILGQGPKLLIQFQNNGVVDDSQLPKDRFSAERLKGVDSTLKIQPAKLEDSAVYLCASSLGRGEIPEQYFGPGTRLTVT.

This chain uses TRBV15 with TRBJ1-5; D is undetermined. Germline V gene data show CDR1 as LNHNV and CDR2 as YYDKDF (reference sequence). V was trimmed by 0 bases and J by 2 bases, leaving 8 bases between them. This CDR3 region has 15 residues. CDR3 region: CATSRERAGNQPQHF. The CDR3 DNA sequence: TGTGCCACCAGCAGAGAGAGGGCTGGCAATCAGCCCCAGCATTTT.

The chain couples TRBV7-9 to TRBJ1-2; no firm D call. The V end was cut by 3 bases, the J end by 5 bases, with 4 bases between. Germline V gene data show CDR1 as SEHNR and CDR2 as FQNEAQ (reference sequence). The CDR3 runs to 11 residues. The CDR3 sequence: CASSFQYGYTF. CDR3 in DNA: TGTGCCAGCAGCTTTCAATATGGCTACACCTTC.

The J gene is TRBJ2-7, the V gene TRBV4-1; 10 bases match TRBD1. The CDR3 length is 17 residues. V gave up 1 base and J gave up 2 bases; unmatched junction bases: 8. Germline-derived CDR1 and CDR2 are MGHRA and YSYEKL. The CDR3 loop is CASSQGPVGTGAYEQYF. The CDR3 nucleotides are TGCGCCAGCAGCCAAGGGCCTGTTGGGACAGGGGCCTACGAGCAGTACTTC.

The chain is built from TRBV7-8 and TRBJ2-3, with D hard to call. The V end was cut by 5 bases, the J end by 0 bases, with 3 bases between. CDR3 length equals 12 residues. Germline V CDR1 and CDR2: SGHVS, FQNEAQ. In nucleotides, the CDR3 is TGTGCCAGCAGCGAAAGCACAGATACGCAGTATTTT. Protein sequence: CASSESTDTQYF.